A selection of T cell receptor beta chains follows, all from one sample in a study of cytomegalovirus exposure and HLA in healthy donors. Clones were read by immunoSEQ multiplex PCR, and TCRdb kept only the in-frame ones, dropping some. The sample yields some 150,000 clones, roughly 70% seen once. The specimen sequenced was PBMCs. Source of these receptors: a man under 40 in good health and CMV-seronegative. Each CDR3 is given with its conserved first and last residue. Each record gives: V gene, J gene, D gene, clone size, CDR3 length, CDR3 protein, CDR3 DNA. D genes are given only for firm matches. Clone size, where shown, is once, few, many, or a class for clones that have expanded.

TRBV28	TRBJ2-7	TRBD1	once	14	CASTMGDRGHEQYF	TGTGCCAGCACCATGGGAGACAGGGGTCACGAGCAGTACTTC
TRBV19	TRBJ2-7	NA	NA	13	CASSIGVTYEQYF	TGTGCCAGTAGTATCGGGGTAACCTACGAGCAGTACTTC
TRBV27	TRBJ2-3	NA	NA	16	CASRTRMAEGTDTQYF	TGTGCCAGCAGAACCCGTATGGCCGAGGGCACAGATACGCAGTATTTT
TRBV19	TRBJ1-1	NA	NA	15	CASSIAGGMNTEAFF	TGTGCCAGTAGTATAGCCGGGGGTATGAACACTGAAGCTTTCTTT
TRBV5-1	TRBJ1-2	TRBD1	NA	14	CASSPYGQDYGYTF	TGCGCCAGCAGCCCCTACGGACAGGACTATGGCTACACCTTC
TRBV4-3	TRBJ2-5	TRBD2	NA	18	CASSQDRATSGGGETQYF	TGCGCCAGCAGCCAAGATCGGGCGACTAGCGGGGGAGGGGAGACCCAGTACTTC
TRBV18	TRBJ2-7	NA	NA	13	CASSRREEGEQYF	TGTGCCAGCTCACGCAGGGAGGAGGGCGAGCAGTACTTC
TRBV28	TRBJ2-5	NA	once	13	CASSRTRGETQYF	TGTGCCAGCAGCAGGACACGGGGGGAGACCCAGTACTTC
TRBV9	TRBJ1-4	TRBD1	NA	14	CASSGGQGNEKLFF	TGTGCCAGCAGCGGGGGACAGGGTAATGAAAAACTGTTTTTT
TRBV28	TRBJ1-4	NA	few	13	CASRKTGNEKLFF	TGTGCCAGCAGGAAAACAGGGAATGAAAAACTGTTTTTT
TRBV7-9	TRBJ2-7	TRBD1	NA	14	CASSSPDRIYEQYF	TGTGCCAGCAGCTCCCCGGACAGGATCTACGAGCAGTACTTC
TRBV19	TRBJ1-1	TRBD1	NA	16	CASSIEQGALNTEAFF	TGTGCCAGTAGTATTGAACAGGGGGCATTGAACACTGAAGCTTTCTTT
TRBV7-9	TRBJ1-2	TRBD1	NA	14	CSSSLFQGARGYTF	TGTTCCAGCAGCTTATTCCAGGGGGCGCGGGGCTACACCTTC
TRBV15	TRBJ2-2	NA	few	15	CATSRATENTGELFF	TGTGCCACCAGCAGGGCGACAGAGAACACCGGGGAGCTGTTTTTT
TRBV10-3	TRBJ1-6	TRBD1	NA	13	CAITGTANSPLHF	TGTGCCATCACCGGGACAGCTAATTCACCCCTCCACTTT
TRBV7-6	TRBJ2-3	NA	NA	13	CASSAVLGDTQYF	TGTGCCAGCAGCGCGGTTCTTGGCGATACGCAGTATTTT
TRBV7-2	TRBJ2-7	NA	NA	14	CASSLAAGRYEQYF	TGTGCCAGCAGCTTAGCCGCAGGTCGCTACGAGCAGTACTTC
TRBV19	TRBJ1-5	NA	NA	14	CATGGLGGNQPQHF	TGTGCCACCGGAGGGTTGGGGGGAAATCAGCCCCAGCATTTT
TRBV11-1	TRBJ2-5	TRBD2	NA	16	CASSLDRGGAQETQYF	TGTGCCAGCAGCTTAGATCGCGGGGGGGCCCAGGAGACCCAGTACTTC
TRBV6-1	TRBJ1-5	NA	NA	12	CASSVSNQPQHF	TGTGCCAGCAGTGTTTCAAATCAGCCCCAGCATTTT
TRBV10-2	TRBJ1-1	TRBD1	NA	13	CASRGDSNTEAFF	TGCGCCAGCAGAGGGGACAGTAACACTGAAGCTTTCTTT
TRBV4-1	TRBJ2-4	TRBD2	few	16	CASSPGLAAAKNIQYF	TGCGCCAGCAGCCCGGGACTAGCGGCGGCCAAAAACATTCAGTACTTC
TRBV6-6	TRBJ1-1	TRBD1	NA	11	CASRLTGEAFF	TGTGCCAGCAGGTTGACAGGGGAAGCTTTCTTT
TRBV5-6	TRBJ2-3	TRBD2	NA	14	CASSSEAGGDTQYF	TGTGCCAGCAGCTCCGAGGCGGGGGGAGATACGCAGTATTTT
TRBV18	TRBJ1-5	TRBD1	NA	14	CASSAATGGQPQHF	TGTGCCAGCTCAGCCGCGACAGGGGGACAGCCCCAGCATTTT
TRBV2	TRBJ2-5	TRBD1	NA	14	CASKGTGGVGTQYF	TGTGCCAGCAAAGGGACAGGGGGCGTCGGGACCCAGTACTTC
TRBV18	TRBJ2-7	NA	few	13	CASSPSGSYEQYF	TGTGCCAGCTCACCATCAGGATCCTACGAGCAGTACTTC
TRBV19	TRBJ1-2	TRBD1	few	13	CASSHRGDYGYTF	TGTGCCAGTAGCCACAGGGGGGACTATGGCTACACCTTC
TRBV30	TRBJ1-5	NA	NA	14	CAWSYGAVDQPQHF	TGTGCCTGGAGTTATGGGGCAGTTGATCAGCCCCAGCATTTT
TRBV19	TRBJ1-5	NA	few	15	CASSISREGNQPQHF	TGTGCCAGTAGTATCTCCAGGGAGGGGAATCAGCCCCAGCATTTT
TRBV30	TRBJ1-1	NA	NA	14	CAWSVLRGSAEAFF	TGTGCCTGGAGTGTACTTCGAGGGTCGGCTGAAGCTTTCTTT
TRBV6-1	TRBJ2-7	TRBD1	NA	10	CASRLPGGYF	TGTGCCAGCAGACTTCCAGGGGGGTACTTC
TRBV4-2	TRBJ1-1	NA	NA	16	CASSQDVQGKLGEAFF	TGTGCCAGCAGCCAAGATGTCCAGGGCAAACTCGGTGAAGCTTTCTTT
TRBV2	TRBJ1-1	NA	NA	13	CASSNNRDTEAFF	TGTGCCAGCAGTAACAACAGGGACACTGAAGCTTTCTTT
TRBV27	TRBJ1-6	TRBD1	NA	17	CASSSSSRTGYNSPLHF	TGTGCCAGCAGCTCCAGTTCTCGGACAGGGTATAATTCACCCCTCCACTTT
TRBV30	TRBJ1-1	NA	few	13	CAWSRSASTEAFF	TGTGCCTGGAGCAGGTCGGCATCCACTGAAGCTTTCTTT
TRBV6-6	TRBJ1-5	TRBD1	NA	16	CASSPGTGGKDQPQHF	TGTGCCAGCAGCCCCGGAACAGGGGGCAAGGATCAGCCCCAGCATTTT
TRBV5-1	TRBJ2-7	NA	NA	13	CASSIPTAHEQYF	TGCGCCAGCAGCATCCCGACTGCCCACGAGCAGTACTTC
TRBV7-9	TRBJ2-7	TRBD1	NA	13	CASSPGQGVEQYF	TGTGCCAGCAGCCCCGGACAGGGGGTCGAGCAGTACTTC
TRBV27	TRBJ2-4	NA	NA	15	CASSLRGLAKNIQYF	TGTGCCAGCAGTTTAAGAGGTCTAGCCAAAAACATTCAGTACTTC
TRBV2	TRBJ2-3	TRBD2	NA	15	CASTPTSGGTDTQYF	TGTGCCAGCACCCCGACTAGCGGGGGAACAGATACGCAGTATTTT
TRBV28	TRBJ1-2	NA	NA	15	CASSLQGGALQYYTF	TGTGCCAGCAGTTTACAGGGCGGGGCCTTACAATACTACACCTTC
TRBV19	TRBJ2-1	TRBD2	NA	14	CASSRLAGYNEQFF	TGTGCCAGTAGCAGACTAGCGGGATACAATGAGCAGTTCTTC
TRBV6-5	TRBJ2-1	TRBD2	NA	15	CASRGLAGSYNEQFF	TGTGCCAGCCGAGGGCTAGCGGGGTCCTACAATGAGCAGTTCTTC